What follows is one T cell receptor (beta chain) and its context. No antigen is known for it. No much larger clone exists at a distance of one base, and base qualities are not known. Receptor amplification or capture employed the immunoSEQ multiplex PCR assay. As for the authors' bioinformatics: A statistical classification framework was developed to diagnose cytomegalovirus status using the catalog of TCR beta chain sequences. TCRdb took this table from immuneACCESS and kept in-frame rearrangements with V and J called. Such tables lack part of the clones; where checked against another copy, unresolved V genes explain under half of the gap, and the rest is unexplained. V, J and clone size reflect that table, while D and trimming were determined from the DNA. The table for this sample lists about 200,000 clones; around four fifths of them were counted only once. The top ten clonotypes cover 4.5% to 6% of the sample.

This sample is part of a study of cytomegalovirus exposure and HLA in healthy donors (dated by TCRdb to about 2017). Broadly, across the study: A later analysis indicated that the 120 or so validation repertoires were generated on the platform also employed for the roughly 650 repertoires of the first cohort. Besides the first cohort of around 670 subjects, a separate validation cohort made up of 95 to 150 different subjects was used. The study aimed to test whether cataloging public T cell receptors could reveal signatures of past pathogen exposure. The study combined high-throughput TCR immunosequencing, statistical association of individual TCRs with disease status, and machine learning to predict cytomegalovirus infection status.

Summary of the overall study and its limitations: Of the cluster scores, 85% to 95% were above 0 in a later analysis, which found that TCRs clustered in the first cohort also tended to co-occur in the 110 or so validation repertoires. In vitro tests confirmed that a few of the cytomegalovirus-associated TCR beta chains recognize cytomegalovirus antigens. The classifier was reported to diagnose cytomegalovirus status with high specificity and sensitivity in both the original and validation cohorts. Most TCR sequences were seen in very few donors, while some public TCRs were found in many individuals. A total of fewer than 200 TCR beta chains were listed by the study as associated with cytomegalovirus. It was suggested by the authors that the approach could potentially be generalized to other disease states and immunological phenotypes. The validation cohort had no HLA typing available for a later analysis, so co-occurrence within that cohort was assessed over all 130 or so repertoires.

The donors were included in the validation cohort of some 120 subjects, a group kept apart from the roughly 730-subject first cohort. Deletion took 1 base off V and 5 bases off J, with a span of 6 bases between the germline ends. The germline V gene supplies CDR1 KGHSH and CDR2 LQKENI. Counted from cysteine to phenylalanine, this CDR3 has 13 amino acids. Of the read, only the CDR3 DNA is kept; its 39 bases are in frame from base 1. This clonotype originated in a woman in her late teens or twenties in good health and CMV-seronegative. Specimen: PBMCs. This receptor chain uses TRBV18 and TRBJ2-1; no D segment can be confidently identified. The DNA sequence reads TGTGCCAGCTCACCACTCACCAACAATGAGCAGTTCTTC. Translated, this is CASSPLTNNEQFF.